This T cell receptor beta chain was sequenced during a study of T cells in Graves' hyperthyroidism and ophthalmopathy. Hyperthyroidism of Graves' type that showed no ophthalmopathy progression within 18 months was stable. From roughly 9.2 ml of fresh peripheral blood, PBMCs were isolated. The sample holds many counts of this clonotype. The antigen is undetermined. Findings and limits, study-wide: Most clonotypes expanded in thyroid above 0.001 were likewise present in blood. The model predicted ophthalmopathy a median around 6.5 months before onset.

RNA transcripts provided the source from which TCR beta CDR3 regions were amplified. The HTBI primer set was used in a first-round RT-PCR of the TCR CDR3. In TCRdb, the multiplex PCR reads were re-called with MiXCR into one record per CDR3 protein. The repertoire holds more than 550,000 distinct CDR3 sequences, with approximately 15% as singletons. The source of this sequence is a man aged 45-65 years with Graves' hyperthyroidism. Sequenced: blood.

CDR3 region: CASSLTGKGTEAFF. In DNA form, the CDR3 reads TGTGCCAGCAGTCTTACAGGGAAAGGCACTGAAGCTTTCTTT. The V and J genes are TRBV28 and TRBJ1-1; tentatively, D is TRBD1 (6 bases). The CDR3 has 14 residues. V dropped 5 bases and J dropped 4 bases, with 14 bases sitting between them. Germline CDR1 is MDHEN and CDR2 is SYDVKM.